Following are 21 T cell receptor beta chains from one sample sequenced in a study of blood T cells in healthy people across ages. Then a second PCR, running roughly 6 to 12 cycles, was carried out with a sample-barcoded 5' primer and a J-beta primer mix. MiXCR, run by TCRdb on the 5' RACE reads, gives a single entry per CDR3 protein. The data contain about 800,000 distinct CDR3 sequences, roughly 64% of them seen just once; the ten biggest clones take up 22%. Sequenced: blood. These receptors were taken from a man younger than 40 in good health.

This clonotype was picked up a small number of times. V gene TRBV10-3 combines with J gene TRBJ2-5; 13 bases fit TRBD2. Unmatched junction bases numbered 12, after V lost 10 bases and J lost 1 base. Looked up from germline, CDR1 is ENHRY and CDR2 is SYGVKD. The CDR3 is 17 residues long. DNA for the CDR3: TGTGCCACCAAGACTAGCGGGGGGACCTTCGGCCAAGAGACCCAGTACTTC. It codes for CATKTSGGTFGQETQYF.

This chain links TRBV4-2 with TRBJ1-5; D unclear. This CDR3 has 13 amino acids. Germline V lookup: CDR1 LGHNA, CDR2 YNFKEQ. V lost 4 bases and J 8 bases, leaving 12 bases between the germline ends. The CDR3 sequence: CASSLIPEEPQHF. For the CDR3, the DNA is TGTGCCAGCAGCCTAATCCCCGAGGAGCCCCAGCATTTT.

This clonotype was picked up many times. This rearrangement joins TRBV7-9 to TRBJ1-2; D is undetermined. This CDR3 is 12 amino acids long. Trimming cost V 5 bases and J 3 bases, with 7 bases left between them. Germline-derived CDR1 and CDR2 are SEHNR and FQNEAQ (reference sequence). CDR3 in amino acids: CASSLLDYGYTF. CDR3 DNA sequence: TGTGCCAGCAGCCTTCTGGACTATGGCTACACCTTC.

This sequence joins TRBV6-2 or TRBV6-3 and TRBJ2-1, with 10 positions matching TRBD2. V shed 4 bases, J shed 13 bases, and the junction held 1 base outside the gene matches. The germline CDR1 and CDR2 sequences are MNHEY and SVGEGT. The CDR3 sequence is 11 residues long. The DNA for the CDR3 is TGTGCCAGCAGTTCTAGCGGGAGCCAGTTCTTC. Translating it yields CASSSSGSQFF.

A few counts support this clonotype. Germline and junction disagree at one end, which may indicate a read error. The chain joins TRBV20-1 to TRBJ2-5; 12 bases map to TRBD2. The CDR3 is made up of 13 amino acids. In germline, CDR1 is DFQATT, CDR2 SNEGSKA (reference sequence). CDR3 in DNA: TGCAGTCCTAGCGGGAGGGCGGGAGAGACCCAGTACTTC. Translating gives CSPSGRAGETQYF.

This chain links TRBV5-1 with TRBJ2-7, with a tentative D call TRBD2 (6 bases). This CDR3 contains 15 residues. V lost 5 bases and J lost 0, with 15 bases in between. Per germline, CDR1 SGHRS and CDR2 YFSETQ. In DNA, the CDR3 is TGCGCCAGCAGTTTCACTTCGACTAGCTCCTACGAGCAGTACTTC. As protein: CASSFTSTSSYEQYF.

This chain joins TRBV5-1 and TRBJ2-4; 7 bases match TRBD1. The end of the DNA is better explained by TRBJ2-7, so the J call may be wrong. Looked up from germline, CDR1 is SGHRS and CDR2 is YFSETQ. The CDR3 extends over 15 amino acids. The CDR3 reads CASSSIGTAGSEQYF. In DNA, the CDR3 is TGCGCCAGCAGCTCGATCGGGACAGCAGGTAGCGAGCAGTACTTC.

The gene calls are TRBV10-3 and TRBJ1-5; no clear D. The germline V and J ends were trimmed by 11 bases and 0 bases, with 14 bases remaining between them. The CDR3 spans 14 residues. Germline assignment: CDR1 ENHRY and CDR2 SYGVKD. The CDR3: CASRTGNSNQPQHF. As DNA, the CDR3 is TGTGCCTCAAGGACCGGAAATAGCAATCAGCCCCAGCATTTT.

The V and J genes are TRBV2 and TRBJ2-2; tentatively, D is TRBD1 (5 bases). Germline V gene data show CDR1 as SNHLY and CDR2 as FYNNEI. Trimming stripped 8 bases from V and 1 base from J, with 11 bases between. The CDR3 runs to 14 residues. In DNA form, the CDR3 reads TGTGCCAGCGGCCTGACAGAGAACACCGGGGAGCTGTTTTTT. It translates to CASGLTENTGELFF.

The chain has TRBV7-9 and TRBJ1-2, with TRBD1 as a possible D gene (5 bases). V was pared by 4 bases and J by 12 bases, with 15 bases between. This CDR3 comprises 12 residues. Germline CDR1 SEHNR, CDR2 FQNEAQ (reference sequence). Here the CDR3 reads CASSSGHGRDTF. For the CDR3, the DNA is TGTGCCAGCAGCTCCGGACATGGAAGGGACACCTTC.

To note about this clonotype: Being one base from a much bigger clone, this may be a read error. The chain joins TRBV12-3 or TRBV12-4 to TRBJ1-2; D call uncertain. The V gene lost 5 bases and the J gene lost 0 bases, with 4 bases spanning the gap. The CDR3 has 12 residues. CDR3 sequence (DNA): TGTGCCAGCAGTGTGGCTAACTATGGCTACACCTTC. Translation: CASSVANYGYTF.

The chain uses TRBV11-2 and TRBJ2-7; tentatively, D is TRBD2 (5 bases). Germline V gives CDR1 SGHAT, CDR2 FQNNGV. V gave up 5 bases and J gave up 1 base, with 27 bases separating them. The length of the CDR3 is 19 residues. The CDR3 DNA reads TGTGCCAGCAGCCCACGCCCACCGTTAGCGAGAGTAGGGTCCTACGAGCAGTACTTC. Protein sequence: CASSPRPPLARVGSYEQYF.

The genes are TRBV20-1 and TRBJ2-1; the D call may be TRBD1 or TRBD2 (5 bases each). This CDR3 region has 15 residues. Trimming shortened V by 4 bases and J by 3 bases, and 16 bases separated the two germline ends. Germline values: CDR1 DFQATT, CDR2 SNEGSKA (reference sequence). The CDR3 sequence is CSANHPGRLYNEQFF. In DNA, the CDR3 is TGCAGTGCTAATCATCCGGGACGCCTCTACAATGAGCAGTTCTTC.

The chain joins TRBV7-9 to TRBJ1-1; D is ambiguous. V was shortened by 5 bases and J by 3 bases, with 22 bases between the two germline ends. The CDR3 runs to 17 residues. In germline, CDR1 is SEHNR, CDR2 FQNEAQ (reference sequence). For the CDR3, the DNA is TGTGCCAGCAGCCGTAGTGACCTTGATGCGGGGTACACTGAAGCTTTCTTT. Its translation is CASSRSDLDAGYTEAFF. Using reference TRBV7-9 and TRBJ1-1 for the parts outside the CDR3, the full variable domain is DTGVSQNPRHKITKRGQNVTFRCDPISEHNRLYWYRQTLGQGPEFLTYFQNEAQLEKSRLLSDRFSAERPKGSFSTLEIQRTEQGDSAMYLCASSRSDLDAGYTEAFFGQGTRLTVV.

The chain couples TRBV20-1 to TRBJ1-2; TRBD1 matches at 8 bases. The V gene end was trimmed by 3 bases and the J gene end by 8 bases; junction bases not matched to a gene: 8. The CDR3 is 13 amino acids. Germline V gene sequence: CDR1 DFQATT, CDR2 SNEGSKA (reference sequence). In DNA form, the CDR3 reads TGCAGTGCTAGGGCTCAGGGGGCGAAGGGCTACACCTTC. Translating it yields CSARAQGAKGYTF.

V is TRBV4-3 and J is TRBJ2-7, with unresolved D. Trimming removed 0 bases from V and 2 bases from J, with 11 bases in between. The CDR3 contains 15 residues. Looked up from germline, CDR1 is LGHNA and CDR2 is YSLEER. For the CDR3, the DNA is TGCGCCAGCAGCCAAGATAGTGGGGATACCTACGAGCAGTACTTC. Its protein is CASSQDSGDTYEQYF.

The rearrangement uses TRBV20-1 and TRBJ2-1; possibly TRBD1 or TRBD2 for D (5 bases each). This CDR3 contains 14 residues. Trimming pared 5 bases from V and 4 bases from J, leaving 15 bases between. The V gene's germline CDR1 is DFQATT and CDR2 SNEGSKA (reference sequence). CDR3 DNA sequence: TGCAGTGCTCCTCGGGACGGCACGTACAATGAGCAGTTCTTC. Translation: CSAPRDGTYNEQFF.

This rearrangement joins TRBV25-1 to TRBJ2-2; D unclear. Germline CDR1 MGHDK, CDR2 SYGVNS. Trimming removed 8 bases from V and 1 base from J, with 5 bases in between. This CDR3 is 12 amino acids long. This CDR3 reads CASLLNTGELFF. The CDR3 DNA reads as TGTGCCAGCCTCCTGAACACCGGGGAGCTGTTTTTT.

This rearrangement joins TRBV7-2 to TRBJ2-4; D may match TRBD1 or TRBD2 (6 bases each). TRBJ2-7 matches the DNA end more closely, so the J call is doubtful. Per germline, CDR1 SGHTA and CDR2 FQGNSA. The CDR3 is 15 residues long. CDR3 in amino acids: CASSDPSDRNYEQYF. The CDR3 bases are TGTGCCAGCAGTGATCCTAGCGACAGGAACTACGAGCAGTACTTC.

A remark on this clonotype: The junction and the germline gene differ at one end; a read error may be behind it. The gene calls are TRBV4-3 and TRBJ2-1; 7 positions agree with TRBD2. In germline, CDR1 is LGHNA, CDR2 YSLEER. CDR3 length: 17 residues. CDR3 sequence (DNA): TGCGCCAGCAGCCCCCGTCAGTGGGAGGGTTACTACAATAAGCAGTTCTTC. Translating gives CASSPRQWEGYYNKQFF.

There are a few counts of this clonotype. This chain joins TRBV29-1 and TRBJ2-1; 10 bases align to TRBD1. The trim removed 8 bases at V and 9 bases at J, leaving 7 bases unmatched. In germline, CDR1 is SQVTM, CDR2 ANQGSEA. CDR3 length equals 12 residues. The CDR3 DNA reads TGCAGCTTAGGGACAGGGGATGGTGAGCAGTTCTTC. Residues: CSLGTGDGEQFF.